These 24 T cell receptor beta chains were all obtained from the same sample, sequenced in a study of radiotherapy plus CTLA-4 blockade in lung cancer. The repertoire was sequenced with immunoSEQ multiplex PCR; TCRdb's copy has only in-frame clones and lacks some. The table has fewer than 95,000 clones, 83% seen once; the top ten hold more than 0.75%. Sample: peripheral blood, taken from a patient treated with radiotherapy plus ipilimumab. The source of these receptors is a human donor with non-small cell lung cancer who had stable disease on radiotherapy plus ipilimumab.

This clone was detected a few times. V usage is TRBV6-1 and J usage is TRBJ1-5; 12 bases match TRBD1. This CDR3 contains 15 residues. Germline V gene lookup returns CDR1 MNHNS and CDR2 SASEGT. Unmatched junction bases numbered 7, after V lost 7 bases and J lost 6 bases. The CDR3 region is CASITGTGGGQPQHF. The CDR3 bases are TGTGCCAGCATCACCGGGACAGGGGGCGGTCAGCCCCAGCATTTT.

V gene TRBV18 combines with J gene TRBJ2-5, with TRBD2 matching 9 bases. J was trimmed by 5 bases and V by 5 bases; bases with no gene match: 12. Looked up from germline, CDR1 is KGHSH and CDR2 is LQKENI. The CDR3 has 16 residues. CDR3 in DNA: TGTGCCAGCTCATTCGGGGTTAGCGGGAGCATGGAGACCCAGTACTTC. Encoded protein: CASSFGVSGSMETQYF.

This clone was seen more than once but under ten times. This chain uses TRBV2 with TRBJ2-5; D call uncertain. CDR1 SNHLY and CDR2 FYNNEI come from the germline V gene. The CDR3 covers 12 residues. V lost 5 bases, J lost 1 base, and 5 bases lay in between. The DNA for the CDR3 is TGTGCCAGCAGTCAGGCCCAAGAGACCCAGTACTTC. Protein: CASSQAQETQYF.

The gene calls are TRBV12-2 and TRBJ2-4; the table names TRBD1, a call not compared with the DNA. TRBV12-2 is flagged as a pseudogene. This CDR3 contains 13 residues. The CDR3 region has the DNA TGTGCAAGTCGCCGCGGTTGCGGGACAGCCACATACTTC. The encoded protein is CASRRGCGTATYF.

The rearrangement uses TRBV2 and TRBJ1-1; no clear D. The CDR3 contains 14 residues. The V gene lost 5 bases and the J gene lost 1 base, with 11 bases spanning the gap. Per germline, CDR1 SNHLY and CDR2 FYNNEI. The CDR3 nucleotides are TGTGCCAGCAGTTCCCGACCGGGGAACACTGAAGCTTTCTTT. Protein product: CASSSRPGNTEAFF. Full variable domain (outside the CDR3, taken from reference TRBV2 and TRBJ1-1): EPEVTQTPSHQVTQMGQEVILRCVPISNHLYFYWYRQILGQKVEFLVSFYNNEISEKSEIFDDQFSVERPDGSNFTLKIRSTKLEDSAMYFCASSSRPGNTEAFFGQGTRLTVV.

The rearrangement joins TRBV2 to TRBJ2-2, with D maybe TRBD2 (6 bases). This CDR3 contains 14 residues. The V end was cut by 6 bases, the J end by 6 bases, with 14 bases between. Germline V gene lookup returns CDR1 SNHLY and CDR2 FYNNEI. CDR3 in amino acids: CASSELGGSGELFF. CDR3 sequence (DNA): TGTGCCAGCAGCGAGCTTGGGGGGTCCGGGGAGCTGTTTTTT.

The rearrangement links TRBV28 to TRBJ1-2; 9 bases line up with TRBD1. Germline V gives CDR1 MDHEN, CDR2 SYDVKM. With 5 bases clipped from V and 7 bases from J, the junction kept 11 bases outside the gene matches. This CDR3 is built from 15 residues. CDR3: CASSKPGQGTLGYTF. For the CDR3, the DNA is TGTGCCAGCAGTAAACCGGGACAGGGCACTCTTGGCTACACCTTC.

The rearrangement joins TRBV5-1 to TRBJ2-7; a possible D gene is TRBD2 (6 bases). V gave up 4 bases and J gave up 2 bases, with 13 bases separating them. The length of the CDR3 is 14 residues. From germline, CDR1 is SGHRS and CDR2 YFSETQ. CDR3 amino acids: CASSGTGGAYEQYF. The CDR3 DNA sequence: TGCGCCAGCAGCGGCACCGGCGGGGCCTACGAGCAGTACTTC.

This clone was seen only a few times. The chain joins TRBV10-1 to TRBJ1-2; D call uncertain. V was shortened by 4 bases and J by 2 bases, with 8 bases between the two germline ends. CDR1 and CDR2 from the germline V gene are WNHNN and SYGVQD (reference sequence). The CDR3 spans 13 residues. The CDR3 spells CASSVERNYGYTF. CDR3 DNA sequence: TGCGCCAGCAGTGTTGAGAGAAACTATGGCTACACCTTC.

The J gene is TRBJ1-2, the V gene TRBV28, with D perhaps matching TRBD1 (6 bases). Trimming removed 4 bases from V and 8 bases from J, with 14 bases in between. Germline V gives CDR1 MDHEN, CDR2 SYDVKM. The CDR3 covers 13 residues. CDR3 in DNA: TGTGCCAGCAGTTACAACGGGGGCGCGGGCTACACCTTC. The encoded protein is CASSYNGGAGYTF.

The rearrangement joins TRBV4-1 to TRBJ2-3; 8 nucleotides agree with TRBD2. Unmatched junction bases numbered 2, after V lost 0 bases and J lost 3 bases. There are 15 residues in the CDR3. Germline V gene sequence: CDR1 MGHRA, CDR2 YSYEKL. In DNA, the CDR3 is TGCGCCAGCAGCCAAGAAGAGCGGGAGACAGATACGCAGTATTTT. Protein sequence: CASSQEERETDTQYF.

This clone occurred many times. V gene TRBV18 combines with J gene TRBJ2-7, with 7 nucleotides matching TRBD1. This CDR3 region has 13 residues. Trimming cost V 3 bases and J 7 bases; bases outside gene matches: 6. CDR1 and CDR2 from the germline V gene are KGHSH and LQKENI. CDR3 sequence (DNA): TGTGCCAGCTCACCGAGGGGGCTAGAAGAGCAGTACTTC. It yields the protein CASSPRGLEEQYF.

The chain couples TRBV30 to TRBJ1-6; TRBD1 matches 8 bases. The V and J ends lost 5 bases and 4 bases, in that order; junction bases with no gene match: 7. In germline, CDR1 is GTSNPN, CDR2 SVGIG (reference sequence). The CDR3 extends over 15 amino acids. Here the CDR3 reads CAWGQGVPYNSPLHF. CDR3 nucleotide sequence: TGTGCCTGGGGACAGGGAGTGCCTTATAATTCACCCCTCCACTTT.

The chain is built from TRBV6-6 and TRBJ2-7; D unclear. Germline CDR1 and CDR2: MNHNY and SVGAGI (reference sequence). This CDR3 comprises 16 residues. V was clipped by 4 bases and J by 0 bases, with 16 bases between them. The CDR3 bases are TGTGCCAGCAGTTTCCGACGGACCAGGAGCTCCTACGAGCAGTACTTC. Translating it yields CASSFRRTRSSYEQYF.

The rearrangement uses TRBV2 and TRBJ2-7; D is unresolved. Trimming cost V 0 bases and J 3 bases, with 6 bases left between them. Germline CDR1 is SNHLY and CDR2 is FYNNEI. The CDR3 is 13 residues long. CDR3: CASSEAARYEQYF. CDR3 nucleotides: TGTGCCAGCAGTGAAGCGGCCCGCTACGAGCAGTACTTC.

This clone was seen once. The chain employs TRBV2 and TRBJ1-2; TRBD1 is a possible D gene (5 bases). V was clipped by 3 bases and J by 9 bases, with 14 bases between them. The CDR3 loop spans 13 amino acids. Germline V lookup: CDR1 SNHLY, CDR2 FYNNEI. The CDR3 DNA sequence: TGTGCCAGCAGTGAGAATCCGGGACGAAGCTACACCTTC. Its protein is CASSENPGRSYTF.

The chain recombines TRBV5-1 with TRBJ2-1; tentatively, D is TRBD1 (7 bases). V gave up 0 bases and J gave up 9 bases, with 16 bases separating them. This CDR3 region has 15 residues. Germline assignment: CDR1 SGHRS and CDR2 YFSETQ. DNA of the CDR3: TGCGCCAGCAGCTTGGCCGGGAGCCCAGGGGGTGAGCAGTTCTTC. Encoded protein: CASSLAGSPGGEQFF.

This chain uses TRBV5-4 with TRBJ2-7; TRBD1 agrees at 7 bases. J was trimmed by 3 bases and V by 0 bases; bases with no gene match: 9. Looked up from germline, CDR1 is SGHNT and CDR2 is YYREEE (reference sequence). CDR3 size: 16 residues. In nucleotides, the CDR3 is TGTGCCAGCAGCTTGGTGAAGGGGGCTGATTACTACGAGCAGTACTTC. Protein: CASSLVKGADYYEQYF.

This clone occurred once. The chain carries TRBV9 and TRBJ2-7, with TRBD2 matching 10 bases. Germline trimming cut 0 bases from V and 4 bases from J; bases unmatched to any gene: 7. The CDR3 length is 16 residues. CDR1 and CDR2 from the germline V gene are SGDLS and YYNGEE. CDR3 in DNA: TGTGCCAGCAGCGTAGAGTCTAGCGGGAGTCTGTACGAGCAGTACTTC. It translates to CASSVESSGSLYEQYF. The full variable domain, its missing parts supplied by reference TRBV9 and TRBJ2-7, is DSGVTQTPKHLITATGQRVTLRCSPRSGDLSVYWYQQSLDQGLQFLIQYYNGEERAKGNILERFSAQQFPDLHSELNLSSLELGDSALYFCASSVESSGSLYEQYFGPGTRLTVT.

This clone is a singleton in its sample. This chain links TRBV21-1 with TRBJ2-3; the table names TRBD2, a call not compared with the DNA. TRBV21-1 counts as a pseudogene. The CDR3 is made up of 17 amino acids. CDR3 protein: CASSTRLAGEGTDTQYF. CDR3 bases: TGTGCCAGCAGCACCCGACTAGCGGGAGAGGGCACAGATACGCAGTATTTT.

The chain uses TRBV15 and TRBJ1-3, with unresolved D. The CDR3 length is 15 residues. CDR1 is LNHNV and CDR2 is YYDKDF in the germline V gene (reference sequence). The V end lost 6 bases, the J end lost 0 bases, and 12 bases lay between the germline ends. The CDR3 loop reads CATRGLYSSGNTIYF. DNA of the CDR3: TGTGCCACCAGGGGCCTTTACAGCTCTGGAAACACCATATATTTT.

This clone was counted a few times. The chain links TRBV7-2 to TRBJ2-5; D is possibly TRBD1 or TRBD2 (6 bases each). The CDR3 consists of 14 residues. The germline V gene encodes CDR1 SGHTA and CDR2 FQGNSA. V was pared by 4 bases and J by 4 bases, with 13 bases between. The CDR3 reads CASSSGGPPETQYF. CDR3 sequence (DNA): TGTGCCAGCAGCTCCGGGGGCCCCCCAGAGACCCAGTACTTC.

This clone was recorded once. This chain links TRBV21-1 with TRBJ2-7; the D call of TRBD1 is as the table states it, not checked on the DNA. TRBV21-1 is deemed a pseudogene. The CDR3 contains 17 residues. The CDR3 DNA follows: TGTGCCAGCAGCAAAGGACCTCCGGGACAGGGGGTTTACGAGCAGTACTTC. Its protein product is CASSKGPPGQGVYEQYF.

DNA for the CDR3: TGTGCCAGCAGTTCCACCGGGGAGCTGTTTTTT. Translated: CASSSTGELFF. The rearrangement uses TRBV6-6 and TRBJ2-2, with unresolved D. Germline CDR1 reads MNHNY; CDR2 reads SVGAGI (reference sequence). Deletions cut 4 bases from V and 4 bases from J, with 1 base between. This CDR3 comprises 11 residues.